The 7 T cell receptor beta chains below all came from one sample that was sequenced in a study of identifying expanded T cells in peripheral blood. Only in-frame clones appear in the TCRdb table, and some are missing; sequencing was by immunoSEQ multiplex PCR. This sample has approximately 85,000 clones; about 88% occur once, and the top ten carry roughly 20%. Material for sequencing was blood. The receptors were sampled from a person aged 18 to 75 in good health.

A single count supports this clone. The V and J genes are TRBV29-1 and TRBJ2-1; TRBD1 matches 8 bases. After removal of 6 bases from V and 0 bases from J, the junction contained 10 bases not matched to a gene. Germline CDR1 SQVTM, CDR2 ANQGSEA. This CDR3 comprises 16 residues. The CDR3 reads CSVAGTGPRSYNEQFF. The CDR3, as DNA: TGCAGCGTCGCCGGGACAGGACCTCGCTCCTACAATGAGCAGTTCTTC.

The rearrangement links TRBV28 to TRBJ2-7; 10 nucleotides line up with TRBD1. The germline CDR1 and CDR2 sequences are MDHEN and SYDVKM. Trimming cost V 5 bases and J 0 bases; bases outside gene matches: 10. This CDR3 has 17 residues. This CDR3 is CASSPRDRGDPSYEQYF. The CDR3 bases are TGTGCCAGCAGTCCTCGGGACAGGGGCGATCCCTCCTACGAGCAGTACTTC.

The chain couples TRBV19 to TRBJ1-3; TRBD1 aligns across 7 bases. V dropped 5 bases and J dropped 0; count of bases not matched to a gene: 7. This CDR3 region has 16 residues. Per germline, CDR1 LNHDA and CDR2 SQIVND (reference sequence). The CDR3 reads CASSAGDSYSGNTIYF. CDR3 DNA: TGTGCCAGTAGTGCGGGGGACAGCTACTCTGGAAACACCATATATTTT.

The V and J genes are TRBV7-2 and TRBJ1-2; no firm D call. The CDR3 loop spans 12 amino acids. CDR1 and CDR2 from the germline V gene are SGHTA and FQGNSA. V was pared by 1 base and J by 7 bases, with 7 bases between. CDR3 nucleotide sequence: TGTGCCAGCAGCTTAGAATTGTTTGGCTACACCTTC. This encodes CASSLELFGYTF. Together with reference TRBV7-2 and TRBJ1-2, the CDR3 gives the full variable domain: GAGVSQSPSNKVTEKGKDVELRCDPISGHTALYWYRQSLGQGLEFLIYFQGNSAPDKSGLPSDRFSAERTGGSVSTLTIQRTQQEDSAVYLCASSLELFGYTFGSGTRLTVV.

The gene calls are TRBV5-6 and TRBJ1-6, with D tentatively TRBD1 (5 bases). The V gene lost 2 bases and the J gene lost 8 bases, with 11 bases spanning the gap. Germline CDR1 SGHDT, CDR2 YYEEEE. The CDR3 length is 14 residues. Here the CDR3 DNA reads TGTGCCAGCAGCTTCTGGGGACCTTATTCACCCCTCCACTTT. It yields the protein CASSFWGPYSPLHF.

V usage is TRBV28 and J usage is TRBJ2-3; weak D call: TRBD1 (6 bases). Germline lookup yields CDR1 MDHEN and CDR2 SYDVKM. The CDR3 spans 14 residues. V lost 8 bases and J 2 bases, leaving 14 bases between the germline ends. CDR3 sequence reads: CASSTDSYTDTQYF. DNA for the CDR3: TGTGCCAGCTCAACGGACAGCTACACAGATACGCAGTATTTT.

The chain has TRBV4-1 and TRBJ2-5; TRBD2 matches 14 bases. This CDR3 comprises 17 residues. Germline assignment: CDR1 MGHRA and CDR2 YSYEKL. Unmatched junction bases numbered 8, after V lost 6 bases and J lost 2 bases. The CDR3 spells CASSRGLAGANQETQYF. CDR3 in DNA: TGCGCCAGCAGTAGGGGACTAGCGGGGGCCAATCAAGAGACCCAGTACTTC.